Sequencing of this T cell receptor (beta chain) was carried out in a study of CD8+ T cells in alopecia areata. As for the study in general: Among treated patients, oral tofacitinib was administered at 5 to 10 mg twice daily. The study, taken as a whole, reports: Higher clonality was seen in lesional scalp than in normal scalp, especially in alopecia totalis/universalis.

Following RNA extraction, reverse transcription yielded cDNA that acted as the sequencing template. Produced via immunoSEQ multiplex PCR; TCRdb's table is partial and in-frame only. The sample shows over 200,000 clones, around 62% of them seen only once. Researchers picked out CD4+ and CD8+ T cells from PBMCs by sorting. This clone has a handful of counts. Its antigen is currently unknown. The length of the CDR3 is 14 residues. CDR1 is MNHEY, CDR2 SVGAGI, per germline. The V end was cut by 0 bases, the J end by 4 bases, with 7 bases between. This receptor was identified in a human donor with alopecia areata. The gene calls are TRBV6-5 and TRBJ1-5; possibly TRBD1 for D (6 bases). The sequenced sample was CD4+ T cells sorted from blood, obtained at week 0. CDR3 in DNA: TGTGCCAGCAGTTACTCGGACAGAAATCAGCCCCAGCATTTT. As protein: CASSYSDRNQPQHF.